This TCR beta chain was sequenced in a study of beta chain features in type 1 diabetes. For the study at large: Regarding age, gender and cell yields, patients proved similar to healthy donors. The study's findings and limits: Moderate yet significant TCRB CDR3 shortening was seen in Type 1 diabetes patients in all four CD4+ subsets. The study found that naive, central memory and Treg TCRB repertoires appeared more similar in patients than in healthy donors.

Since all of the isolated RNA was reverse transcribed, expressed TCRB transcripts were what got sequenced. This table comes from immunoSEQ multiplex PCR, and its TCRdb copy is limited to in-frame clones, with some not included. This table holds roughly 450,000 clones, approximately 15% found once. A few counts support this clone. Its antigen remains unknown. This CDR3 comprises 13 residues. From germline, CDR1 is SQVTM and CDR2 ANQGSEA. V gave up 4 bases and J gave up 2 bases, with 11 bases separating them. Without exception, sorted populations had purity beyond 95%. Sequenced input: naive CD4+ T cells from blood. This chain connects TRBV29-1 to TRBJ1-2; TRBD1 is a possible D gene (6 bases). The sequence derives from a man younger than 45 in good health. In DNA form, the CDR3 reads TGCAGCGTTGGGGCAGGGGTGAACTATGGCTACACCTTC. Amino acid sequence: CSVGAGVNYGYTF.